The sequence of this TCR beta chain was determined in a study of blood T cell repertoires in COVID-19 (dated by TCRdb to 2019 to 2021). Some background on the complete study: Samples from collaborators originated in the United States, Italy and Spain and spanned both the acute and convalescent phases of COVID-19. The prospective study material was composed of cDNA or gDNA derived from T cells, B-cell-depleted T cells, or PBMCs. The dataset comprised deeply sampled blood TCRbeta repertoires from subjects exposed to, actively infected with, or recovered from COVID-19. A freely available public database, intended as a resource for researchers studying the immune response to SARS-CoV-2, is where the repertoires were released. The samples were drawn from two sources: the first 160 participants of the ongoing ImmuneRACE study, and 1,000 to 1,500 subjects contributed by 6 global collaborators. Sample metadata almost always included a de-identified subject ID, COVID-19 status, age in years and sex. Where available, HLA class I and class II types were taken from metadata supplied by the sample provider and were not determined by assay-based typing.

Overall study results and their limits: The amount of clinical and demographic metadata varied by source and participant and was provided uncurated.

A note on this clone: Its antigen remains undetermined. Per-base quality was not reported, and no clone a single base away is much larger than it.

The cysteine opens and the phenylalanine closes a CDR3 of 14 amino acids. Only the CDR3 part of the read is kept: 42 bases, read in frame from the first base. Trimming at the junction amounts to 1 base on V and 4 bases on J, and the germline ends lie 11 bases apart. The germline V gene yields SGHRS for CDR1 and YFSETQ for CDR2. The collaborating institutions used their own protocols to collect whole blood in K2EDTA tubes. For TCRbeta analysis, collaborator samples were shipped as frozen whole blood, as isolated PBMCs, or as DNA extracted from either sample type. TCRbeta CDR3 regions were amplified from genomic DNA using the immunoSEQ Assay, a bias-controlled multiplex PCR. Processing in the source paper ran as follows. Within the assay, amplification of reference gene primers was used to estimate how many nucleated cells each sample contained. To quantify the absolute abundance of each unique TCRbeta CDR3 rearrangement, sequence reads were collapsed and filtered. For each sample, productive Simpson clonality was calculated by taking the square root of Simpson's diversity index across productive rearrangements. This immuneACCESS table, as held by TCRdb, lists in-frame sequences with V and J called but not all clones. Of the missing ones, under half trace to an unresolved V gene in checked studies; the others have no known cause. That table gives V, J and clone size, and the DNA gave D and trimming. For this sample there are 150,000 to 200,000 clones; about 81% appear just once. The ten largest account for approximately 10% of the sample.

The receptor comes from a man in his fifties or sixties with active or convalescent COVID-19. This chain is built from TRBV5-1 and TRBJ1-2; tentative D gene TRBD1, with 6 bases matching. Sequences were obtained from peripheral blood. The CDR3 in this case is CASSLSGAGYGYTF. The sequence in DNA is TGCGCCAGCAGCTTGTCAGGGGCGGGCTATGGCTACACCTTC.